Listed here is a single TCR beta chain. Its target is not known. CDR1 is MNHEY, CDR2 SMNVEV, per germline (reference sequence). V lost 2 bases and J lost 2, with 7 bases in between. This CDR3 is built from 14 residues. This sample is drawn from a study of T cell repertoires in cytomegalovirus infection. MiXCR was run by TCRdb on the reads, yielding one entry per CDR3 protein. The sample lists about 900,000 distinct CDR3 sequences, around 30% occurring once. This chain joins TRBV27 and TRBJ1-5; no firm D call. The clonotype originates from a human donor in good health (CMV status not recorded). Some clones in this sample may be carry-over from other donors' samples. The source material was cultured CD8+ T cells from PBMCs, sampled from culture after CMV antigen stimulation. In DNA form, the CDR3 reads TGTGCCAGCAGTTTAGGGCCACGCAATCAGCCCCAGCATTTT. Amino acid sequence: CASSLGPRNQPQHF.